This T cell receptor beta chain was documented in a study of Graves' ophthalmopathy and Graves' hyperthyroidism. Moderate-to-severe activity, CAS ≥3, NOSPECS ≥4 and duration under 3 months were recorded for donors with ophthalmopathy. Using RNA transcripts, the TCR beta CDR3 regions were amplified. HTBI-primed first-round RT-PCR preceded second-round multiplex PCR. MiXCR was run by TCRdb on the multiplex PCR reads, yielding one entry per CDR3 protein. This sample has 650,000 to 900,000 distinct CDR3 sequences, with 35% to 50% found just once. Germline V lookup: CDR1 SEHNR, CDR2 FQNEAQ (reference sequence). There are 16 residues in the CDR3. Trimming pared 1 base from V and 7 bases from J, leaving 17 bases between.

Sequenced: peripheral blood. The receptor comes from an adult man with Graves' ophthalmopathy. V usage is TRBV7-9 and J usage is TRBJ1-3; tentatively, D is TRBD1 (5 bases). The CDR3 DNA reads as TGTGCCAGCAGCTTAGTTTGGCGAACCCCAGGGAACACCATATATTTT. Its protein is CASSLVWRTPGNTIYF.